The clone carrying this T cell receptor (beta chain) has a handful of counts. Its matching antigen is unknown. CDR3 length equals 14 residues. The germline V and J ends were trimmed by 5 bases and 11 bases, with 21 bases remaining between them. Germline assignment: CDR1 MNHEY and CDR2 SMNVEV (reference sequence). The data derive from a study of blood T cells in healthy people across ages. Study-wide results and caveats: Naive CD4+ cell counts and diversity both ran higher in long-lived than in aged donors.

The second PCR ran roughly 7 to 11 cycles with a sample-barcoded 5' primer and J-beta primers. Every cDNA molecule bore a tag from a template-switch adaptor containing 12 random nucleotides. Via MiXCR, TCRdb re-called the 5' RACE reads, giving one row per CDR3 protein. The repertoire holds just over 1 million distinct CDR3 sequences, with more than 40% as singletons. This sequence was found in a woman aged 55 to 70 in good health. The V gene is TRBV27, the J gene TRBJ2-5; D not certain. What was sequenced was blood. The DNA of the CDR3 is TGTGCCAGCAGTGACTTATCTAGAGACGATGAGCAGTACTTC. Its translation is CASSDLSRDDEQYF.